This T cell receptor beta chain was obtained from a study of cytomegalovirus exposure and HLA in healthy donors. The V gene's germline CDR1 is SQVTM and CDR2 ANQGSEA. V lost 0 bases and J 5 bases, leaving 7 bases between the germline ends. CDR3 size: 12 residues. PCR used 60 Vbeta primers and 13 Jbeta primers. Assay: immunoSEQ multiplex PCR; the TCRdb copy retains only in-frame clones and omits some. The sample yields 100,000 to 150,000 clones, 81% seen once. This chain joins TRBV29-1 and TRBJ1-1; D uncertain. The sequence was obtained from a man younger than 35 in good health and CMV-seronegative. Specimen: PBMCs. The CDR3 spells CSVEEARTEAFF. CDR3 nucleotide sequence: TGCAGCGTTGAAGAAGCGCGGACTGAAGCTTTCTTT.